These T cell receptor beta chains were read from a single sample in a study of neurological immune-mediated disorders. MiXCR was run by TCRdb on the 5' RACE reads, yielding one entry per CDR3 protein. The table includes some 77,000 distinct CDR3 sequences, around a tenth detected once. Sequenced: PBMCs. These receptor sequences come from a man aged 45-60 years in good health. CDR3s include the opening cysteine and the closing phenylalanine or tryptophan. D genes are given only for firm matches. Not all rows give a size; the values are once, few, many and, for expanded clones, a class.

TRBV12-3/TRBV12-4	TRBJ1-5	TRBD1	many	CASSFGQGGLSNQPQHF	TGTGCCAGCAGTTTCGGACAGGGAGGCCTGAGCAATCAGCCCCAGCATTTT
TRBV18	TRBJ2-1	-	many	CASSPPGTAEQFF	TGTGCCAGCTCACCCCCGGGAACAGCTGAGCAGTTCTTC
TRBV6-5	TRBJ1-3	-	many	CASSVRISYSGNTIYF	TGTGCCAGCAGTGTCAGGATTTCATACTCTGGAAACACCATATATTTT
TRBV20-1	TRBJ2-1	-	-	CSGVRGSSYNEQFF	TGCAGTGGGGTAAGGGGGAGCTCCTACAATGAGCAGTTCTTC
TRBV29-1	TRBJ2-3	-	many	CSVESSATDTQYF	TGCAGCGTTGAAAGTTCGGCCACAGATACGCAGTATTTT
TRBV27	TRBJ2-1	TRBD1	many	CASSPPGQLYNEQFF	TGTGCCAGCAGTCCTCCGGGACAGTTATACAATGAGCAGTTCTTC
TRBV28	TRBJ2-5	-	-	CASSRRGTQYF	TGTGCCAGCAGTAGAAGAGGTACCCAGTACTTC
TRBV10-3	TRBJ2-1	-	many	CAISDLRAFDEQFF	TGTGCCATCAGTGATTTAAGGGCTTTCGATGAGCAGTTCTTC
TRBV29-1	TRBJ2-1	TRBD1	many	CSAPKDRVRNNEQFF	TGCAGCGCCCCTAAAGACAGGGTGCGCAACAATGAGCAGTTCTTC
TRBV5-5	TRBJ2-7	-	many	CASSLTHYEQYF	TGTGCCAGCAGCTTGACCCACTACGAGCAGTACTTC
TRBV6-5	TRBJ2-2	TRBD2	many	CASGPLAGRNTGELFF	TGTGCCAGCGGGCCTCTAGCGGGGCGGAACACCGGGGAGCTGTTTTTT
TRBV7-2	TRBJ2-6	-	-	CASSARTRAGANVLTF	TGTGCCAGCAGCGCCCGGACCCGGGCTGGGGCAAACGTCCTGACTTTC
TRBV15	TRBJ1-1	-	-	CATSRDLRGRGTGWINTEAFF	TGTGCCACCAGCAGAGATCTTCGGGGTCGGGGAACAGGCTGGATTAACACTGAAGCTTTCTTT
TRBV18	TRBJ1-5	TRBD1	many	CASSPGQKNSNQPQHF	TGTGCCAGCTCACCGGGACAGAAGAATAGCAATCAGCCCCAGCATTTT
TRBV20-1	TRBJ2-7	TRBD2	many	CSALGLEGEQYF	TGCAGTGCTCTGGGACTAGAAGGCGAGCAGTACTTC
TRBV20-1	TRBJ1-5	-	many	CSATGTIGNQPQHF	TGCAGTGCTACCGGGACAATTGGGAATCAGCCCCAGCATTTT
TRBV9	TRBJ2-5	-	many	CASSVDIQETQYF	TGTGCCAGCAGCGTAGACATTCAAGAGACCCAGTACTTC
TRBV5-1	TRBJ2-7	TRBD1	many	CASSSLPGQGTYEQYF	TGCGCCAGCAGCTCCCTACCGGGACAGGGTACCTACGAGCAGTACTTC
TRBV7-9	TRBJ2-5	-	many	CASSLNSLQETQYF	TGTGCCAGCAGCTTAAATAGTTTACAAGAGACCCAGTACTTC
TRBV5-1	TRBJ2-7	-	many	CASSDTGNPYEQYF	TGCGCCAGCTCCGATACAGGGAATCCCTACGAGCAGTACTTC
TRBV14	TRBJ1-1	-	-	CASRQEPGLNTEAFF	TGTGCCAGCAGACAAGAGCCAGGCCTGAACACTGAAGCTTTCTTT
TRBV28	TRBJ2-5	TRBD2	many	CASANRLAGGEETQYF	TGTGCCAGCGCTAACCGACTAGCGGGGGGCGAAGAGACCCAGTACTTC
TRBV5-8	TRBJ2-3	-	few	CASSTFGAGTDTQYF	-
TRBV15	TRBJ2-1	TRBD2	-	CATSRDNGLAGANEQFF	TGTGCCACCAGCAGAGATAATGGCCTAGCGGGGGCTAATGAGCAGTTCTTC
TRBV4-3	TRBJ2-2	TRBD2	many	CASSQDLAGAWGGELFF	TGCGCCAGCAGCCAAGATCTAGCGGGAGCTTGGGGCGGGGAGCTGTTTTTT
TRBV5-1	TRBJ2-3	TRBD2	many	CASSQRGGAEDTQYF	TGCGCCAGCAGCCAGAGGGGAGGGGCTGAAGATACGCAGTATTTT
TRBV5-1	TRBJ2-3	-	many	CASSLLGPTDTQYF	TGCGCCAGCAGCTTGTTAGGACCCACAGATACGCAGTATTTT
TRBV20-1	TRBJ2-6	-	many	CSATGANVLTF	TGCAGTGCTACCGGGGCCAACGTCCTGACTTTC
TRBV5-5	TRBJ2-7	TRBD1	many	CASSLVAGTGGARQYF	TGTGCCAGCAGCTTAGTCGCTGGGACAGGAGGGGCTCGGCAGTACTTC
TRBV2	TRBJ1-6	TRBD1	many	CASSEARGRSYNSPLHF	TGTGCCAGCAGTGAGGCCAGGGGGCGATCCTATAATTCACCCCTCCACTTT
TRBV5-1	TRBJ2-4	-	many	CASSLGYSRSIQYF	TGCGCCAGCAGCTTGGGGTACTCACGGAGCATTCAGTACTTC
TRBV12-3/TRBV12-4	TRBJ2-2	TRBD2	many	CASSPREGMNTGELFF	TGTGCCAGCAGTCCACGGGAGGGGATGAACACCGGGGAGCTGTTTTTT
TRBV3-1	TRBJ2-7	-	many	CASSQDQQRYEQYF	TGTGCCAGCAGCCAAGATCAGCAGCGTTACGAGCAGTACTTC
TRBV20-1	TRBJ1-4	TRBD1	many	CSARDRVEKLFF	TGCAGTGCTAGGGACAGGGTAGAAAAACTGTTTTTT
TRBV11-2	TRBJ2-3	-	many	CATRSTDTQYF	TGTGCCACCCGTAGCACAGATACGCAGTATTTT
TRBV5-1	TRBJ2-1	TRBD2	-	CASSWTSWSTNEQFF	TGCGCCAGCAGCTGGACTAGCTGGTCAACCAATGAGCAGTTCTTC
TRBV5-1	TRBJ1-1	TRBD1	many	CASSLGAGGTEAFF	TGCGCCAGCAGCTTGGGGGCAGGGGGCACTGAAGCTTTCTTT